The 26 T cell receptor beta chains presented below share a single source sample, sequenced in a study of blood T cell repertoires in COVID-19. TCRdb keeps only in-frame clones here, not all; method: immunoSEQ multiplex PCR. The repertoire holds over 450,000 clones, with 85% to 90% as singletons. Sequencing was done on a sample of peripheral blood. Every receptor here comes from a man younger than 35 with COVID-19, enrolled during active disease.

This clone was picked up one time. V gene TRBV3-1 (or the pseudogene TRBV3-2) combines with J gene TRBJ2-2, with 7 bases lining up with TRBD1. The V gene end was trimmed by 0 bases and the J gene end by 0 bases; junction bases not matched to a gene: 4. There are 17 residues in the CDR3. Germline V gene data show CDR1 as LGHDT and CDR2 as YNNKEL (reference sequence). The CDR3 sequence is CASSQDSGTANTGELFF. DNA for the CDR3: TGTGCCAGCAGCCAAGATTCCGGGACAGCGAACACCGGGGAGCTGTTTTTT.

This sequence joins TRBV11-2 and TRBJ1-6, with D possibly matching TRBD1 (5 bases). CDR3 length equals 15 residues. Germline assignment: CDR1 SGHAT and CDR2 FQNNGV. Trimming took 5 bases from V and 7 from J, leaving 15 bases between them. CDR3 DNA sequence: TGTGCCAGCAGCCCCCAGCCCGGGGGAAATTCACCCCTCCACTTT. It translates to CASSPQPGGNSPLHF.

The J gene is TRBJ2-1, the V gene TRBV27, with 12 bases that match TRBD2. This CDR3 is built from 14 residues. V lost 5 bases to trimming and J lost 5 bases; unmatched junction nucleotides: 1. From germline, CDR1 is MNHEY and CDR2 SMNVEV (reference sequence). Here the CDR3 DNA reads TGTGCCAGCAGTCGACTAGCGGGAGACAATGAGCAGTTCTTC. It is translated as CASSRLAGDNEQFF.

The rearrangement joins TRBV6-5 to TRBJ2-7; 8 nucleotides line up with TRBD1. CDR1 and CDR2 from the germline V gene are MNHEY and SVGAGI. V lost 2 bases to trimming and J lost 3 bases; unmatched junction nucleotides: 6. This CDR3 spans 15 amino acids. The CDR3 coding sequence is TGTGCCAGCAGTTACAGGTTGGACAGGGTCTACGAGCAGTACTTC. This codes for CASSYRLDRVYEQYF.

V and J are TRBV5-4 and TRBJ2-6; D call uncertain. The V and J ends lost 9 bases and 4 bases respectively, with 8 bases between them. The CDR3 consists of 12 residues. CDR1 and CDR2 (germline): SGHNT, YYREEE (reference sequence). CDR3 nucleotides: TGTGCCACACGACAAGGGGCCAACGTCCTGACTTTC. This encodes CATRQGANVLTF.

The CDR3: CASSSTTGDRNQPQHF. CDR3 coding DNA: TGTGCCAGCAGCTCGACGACCGGGGACAGGAATCAGCCCCAGCATTTT. This chain connects TRBV5-8 to TRBJ1-5; 8 positions match TRBD1. Unmatched junction bases numbered 9, after V lost 3 bases and J lost 4 bases. CDR1 SGHTS and CDR2 YDEGEE come from the germline V gene. The CDR3 runs 16 residues.

The chain has TRBV18 and TRBJ2-2; 12 nucleotides align to TRBD2. This CDR3 has 18 amino acids. Trimming cost V 2 bases and J 2 bases; bases outside gene matches: 6. The germline V gene has CDR1 KGHSH and CDR2 LQKENI. Written as DNA, the CDR3 is TGTGCCAGCTCACCAAGAGGGACTAGCGGGTATAACACCGGGGAGCTGTTTTTT. It codes for CASSPRGTSGYNTGELFF.

The chain is built from TRBV4-1 and TRBJ1-4; TRBD1 aligns across 9 bases. The CDR3 extends over 17 amino acids. Germline loops: CDR1 MGHRA, CDR2 YSYEKL. Trimming took 0 bases from V and 7 from J; bases not matched to a gene: 9. The CDR3: CASSQEGSGTGLEKLFF. Written as DNA, the CDR3 is TGCGCCAGCAGCCAAGAGGGGTCCGGGACAGGGCTTGAAAAACTGTTTTTT.

This chain joins TRBV13 and TRBJ1-1; D remains unclear. The CDR3 runs to 14 residues. Trimming pared 4 bases from V and 6 bases from J, leaving 15 bases between. Germline values: CDR1 PRHDT, CDR2 FYEKMQ (reference sequence). The CDR3: CASSSGLLEPEAFF. In DNA form, the CDR3 reads TGTGCCAGCAGCTCGGGTCTCCTCGAGCCTGAAGCTTTCTTT.

The chain joins TRBV11-3 to TRBJ2-1, with 7 bases that match TRBD1. Trimming took 5 bases from V and 7 from J; bases not matched to a gene: 5. Germline V gene sequence: CDR1 SGHNT, CDR2 YENEEA. The CDR3 is 13 amino acids. The CDR3 region has the DNA TGTGCCAGCAGCCTGACAGGGTTGAATGAGCAGTTCTTC. Amino acids: CASSLTGLNEQFF.

The chain uses TRBV2 and TRBJ1-1; 8 bases line up with TRBD1. V lost 6 bases and J lost 5; bases outside the gene matches: 8. This CDR3 has 14 amino acids. Germline V gene data show CDR1 as SNHLY and CDR2 as FYNNEI. CDR3 loop: CASRAGTGDTEAFF. In nucleotides, the CDR3 is TGTGCCAGCAGGGCCGGGACAGGAGATACTGAAGCTTTCTTT.

The chain couples TRBV19 to TRBJ2-2; 9 bases match TRBD2. The trim removed 8 bases at V and 7 bases at J, leaving 5 bases unmatched. This CDR3 has 13 residues. The germline gives CDR1 LNHDA, CDR2 SQIVND (reference sequence). CDR3 loop: CASAGGLGGELFF. CDR3 DNA: TGTGCCAGTGCGGGAGGGCTTGGCGGGGAGCTGTTTTTT.

This clone has more than one count but fewer than ten. This chain links TRBV2 with TRBJ1-1; the D is unclear. V dropped 3 bases and J dropped 2 bases, with 19 bases sitting between them. The CDR3 contains 17 residues. From germline, CDR1 is SNHLY and CDR2 FYNNEI. CDR3 DNA: TGTGCCAGCAGTGACCCGACTGGGTTGGTAGGAAACACTGAAGCTTTCTTT. It specifies CASSDPTGLVGNTEAFF.

This chain uses TRBV2 with TRBJ2-5; D gene ambiguous. The V end lost 1 base, the J end lost 2 bases, and 8 bases lay between the germline ends. Germline CDR1 SNHLY, CDR2 FYNNEI. The CDR3 extends over 14 amino acids. CDR3 sequence: CASSEDNIQETQYF. DNA for the CDR3: TGTGCCAGCAGTGAAGACAATATACAAGAGACCCAGTACTTC. Looking up the rest from reference TRBV2 and TRBJ2-5 gives the full variable domain: EPEVTQTPSHQVTQMGQEVILRCVPISNHLYFYWYRQILGQKVEFLVSFYNNEISEKSEIFDDQFSVERPDGSNFTLKIRSTKLEDSAMYFCASSEDNIQETQYFGPGTRLLVL.

The V gene is TRBV5-1, the J gene TRBJ2-7; 7 bases line up with TRBD1. V lost 4 bases, J lost 2 bases, and 9 bases stayed unmatched. The CDR3 runs 15 residues. Germline V gene lookup returns CDR1 SGHRS and CDR2 YFSETQ. The CDR3, as DNA: TGCGCCAGCAGCCCCGGGACAGCGAATCCCTACGAGCAGTACTTC. This codes for CASSPGTANPYEQYF.

The chain has TRBV5-8 and TRBJ2-6; no reliable D call. This CDR3 is built from 15 residues. V dropped 2 bases and J dropped 1 base, with 7 bases sitting between them. Germline V gene sequence: CDR1 SGHTS, CDR2 YDEGEE. The CDR3 DNA sequence: TGTGCCAGCAGCTTTATCTCTTCTGGGGCCAACGTCCTGACTTTC. Amino acid sequence: CASSFISSGANVLTF.

This sequence joins TRBV24-1 and TRBJ1-2; D might be TRBD1 (6 bases). V was trimmed by 5 bases and J by 7 bases, leaving 10 bases between them. The CDR3 runs to 12 residues. Looked up from germline, CDR1 is KGHDR and CDR2 is SFDVKD. CDR3 nucleotides: TGTGCCACCAGTGGGGAAGGGGGTGGCTACACCTTC. This gives the protein CATSGEGGGYTF.

This sequence joins TRBV10-1 and TRBJ2-7; 9 bases fit TRBD2. The CDR3 extends over 15 amino acids. Germline CDR1 is WNHNN and CDR2 is SYGVQD (reference sequence). With V trimmed by 3 bases and J by 5 bases, 8 bases remained unmatched. The CDR3 loop is CASSEGRLAGNEQYF. As DNA, the CDR3 is TGCGCCAGCAGTGAAGGTCGGCTAGCGGGGAACGAGCAGTACTTC.

This sequence joins TRBV7-6 and TRBJ2-7; 12 bases align to TRBD2. Germline assignment: CDR1 SGHVS and CDR2 FNYEAQ. CDR3 length: 16 residues. V shed 2 bases and J 7 bases; nucleotides not matched to a gene: 9. Here the CDR3 DNA reads TGTGCCAGCAGCTTACTAACTAGCGGGGGGTCCAGAGAGCAGTACTTC. Its protein product is CASSLLTSGGSREQYF.

The chain links TRBV6-1 to TRBJ2-1, with 13 bases that match TRBD2. Losses at the gene ends were 3 bases for V and 2 bases for J; bases not matched to a gene: 1. This CDR3 is built from 16 residues. The germline CDR1 and CDR2 sequences are MNHNS and SASEGT. This CDR3 reads CASSEGTSGAYNEQFF. CDR3 DNA: TGTGCCAGCAGTGAGGGGACTAGCGGGGCCTACAATGAGCAGTTCTTC.

The chain carries TRBV15 and TRBJ1-5; D unclear. The V gene lost 6 bases and the J gene lost 9 bases, with 15 bases spanning the gap. The CDR3 runs 13 residues. Germline V CDR1 and CDR2: LNHNV, YYDKDF (reference sequence). CDR3: CATSTTGLGPQHF. The CDR3 DNA reads TGTGCCACCAGTACAACCGGGTTAGGGCCCCAGCATTTT.

The genes are TRBV6-5 and TRBJ2-1; a weak D match, TRBD1 (5 bases). The V end was cut by 8 bases, the J end by 4 bases, with 12 bases between. Germline V gene lookup returns CDR1 MNHEY and CDR2 SVGAGI. CDR3 length equals 13 residues. The CDR3 reads CASGMTEYNEQFF. The CDR3 DNA reads as TGTGCCAGCGGAATGACAGAGTACAATGAGCAGTTCTTC.

The gene calls are TRBV19 and TRBJ1-2, with 7 bases fitting TRBD1. This CDR3 is 13 amino acids long. The J segment lost 4 bases and the V segment lost 7 bases, leaving 6 bases of the junction unmatched. CDR1 and CDR2 (germline): LNHDA, SQIVND (reference sequence). The CDR3 spells CASKGQDLYGYTF. For the CDR3, the DNA is TGTGCCAGTAAAGGACAGGATCTCTATGGCTACACCTTC.

The J gene is TRBJ2-7, the V gene TRBV10-3, with D perhaps TRBD1 (6 bases). V was cut by 3 bases and J by 2 bases, with 11 bases left in between. Germline V gene data show CDR1 as ENHRY and CDR2 as SYGVKD. The length of the CDR3 is 14 residues. The CDR3, as DNA: TGTGCCATCAGTGAAGGCCAGGGGCCCTACGAGCAGTACTTC. Protein product: CAISEGQGPYEQYF.

The V gene is TRBV11-2, the J gene TRBJ2-5, with a weak D call TRBD2 (6 bases). The ends were cut back, 1 base at V and 2 bases at J, with 17 bases in the middle. Germline CDR1 and CDR2: SGHAT and FQNNGV. The length of the CDR3 is 17 residues. DNA for the CDR3: TGTGCCAGCAGCTTAGGATTCGGCGGGGCGAATCAAGAGACCCAGTACTTC. Protein sequence: CASSLGFGGANQETQYF.

V gene TRBV7-3 combines with J gene TRBJ2-1, with 15 nucleotides matching TRBD2. Germline loops: CDR1 SGHTA, CDR2 FQGTGA. CDR3 length equals 16 residues. V shed 5 bases and J 12 bases; nucleotides not matched to a gene: 11. DNA of the CDR3: TGTGCCAGCAGCCCCTCCGGGACTAGCGGGGGGCAAGGGCAGTTCTTC. This gives the protein CASSPSGTSGGQGQFF.